Listed below are T cell receptor beta chains from one sample, sequenced in a study of CD8+ T cells in alopecia areata. Assay: immunoSEQ multiplex PCR; the TCRdb copy retains only in-frame clones and omits some. The sample comprises roughly 190,000 clones, roughly 60% of which are singletons, and over 1% rests with the top ten. This material consisted of CD4+ T cells sorted from blood, taken at week 24, from a patient treated with tofacitinib. These receptors originate from a human donor with alopecia areata. The CDR3 runs from the conserved cysteine through the conserved F or W. Each record gives: V gene, clone size, D gene, CDR3 length, J gene, CDR3 DNA, CDR3 protein. D genes are given only for firm matches. Clone size appears in some rows only: once, few, many, or a class for an expanded clone.

TRBV9	-	TRBD1	15	TRBJ2-3	TGTGCCAGCAGCTCCAGGACAGGGAGCACAGATACGCAGTATTTT	CASSSRTGSTDTQYF
TRBV5-1	-	TRBD1	14	TRBJ1-2	TGTGCCAGCAGCACGGGACAGGGGACTTATGGCTACACCTTC	CASSTGQGTYGYTF
TRBV5-1	-	-	13	TRBJ2-7	TGCGCCAGCAGCTTGGTAGGGATCGACGAGCAGTACTTC	CASSLVGIDEQYF
TRBV2	few	-	15	TRBJ2-2	TGTGCCTGCAGTGAAGTCGGTCTAGCTACCGGGGAGCTGTTTTTT	CACSEVGLATGELFF
TRBV7-6	-	-	16	TRBJ1-1	TGTGCCAGCAGCCCCCGCGGCGGAACGATGAACACTGAAGCTTTCTTT	CASSPRGGTMNTEAFF
TRBV10-2	-	TRBD1	12	TRBJ1-2	TGCGCCACCACGGGACAGGGCTATGGCTACACCTTC	CATTGQGYGYTF
TRBV6-1	-	TRBD1	14	TRBJ2-5	TGTGCCAGCAAAGGGACAGGTCGCATGAAGACCCAGTACTTC	CASKGTGRMKTQYF
TRBV6-5	-	-	11	TRBJ1-1	TGTGCCAGCAGTTCAGGGTTGAGGGCTTTCTTT	CASSSGLRAFF
TRBV5-1	-	-	15	TRBJ2-5	TGCGCCAGCAGCTTACAGTCCGGGGGCCAAGAGACCCAGTACTTC	CASSLQSGGQETQYF
TRBV15	-	-	15	TRBJ1-1	TGTGCCACCAGCCCCGCAACGGGAATGGGCACTGAAGCTTTCTTT	CATSPATGMGTEAFF
TRBV7-9	few	-	17	TRBJ1-4	TGTGCCAGCAGCTTAATCGCAGGGGATAGAGCTAATGAAAAACTGTTTTTT	CASSLIAGDRANEKLFF
TRBV4-3	-	TRBD2	16	TRBJ2-5	TGCGCCAGCAGCCAAGAACTAGCGGGGGGCCAAGAGACCCAGTACTTC	CASSQELAGGQETQYF
TRBV4-3	-	-	14	TRBJ1-1	TGCGCCAGCAGCCAAGGTGTCCGGAGCACTGAAGCTTTCTTT	CASSQGVRSTEAFF
TRBV29-1	once	TRBD2	17	TRBJ2-3	TGCAGCGTTGAAGATGTCAGCGGGGGGGCCAGGGTAGATACGCAGTATTTT	CSVEDVSGGARVDTQYF